This is a list of T cell receptor beta chains from one sample in a study of monozygotic twins with inflammatory bowel disease. TCRdb reprocessed the 5' RACE reads and keeps a single row for each CDR3 protein, giving no DNA. The sample spans about 210,000 distinct CDR3 sequences; the ten largest clones claim around 7.7%. The sequenced material came from blood. All receptors derive from a human donor with ulcerative colitis or Crohn's disease, or a healthy co-twin of an affected twin (not recorded which). Both conserved end residues are part of each CDR3.

j_gene: TRBJ1-4
v_gene: TRBV5-6
CDR3aa: CASSAISEKLFF

j_gene: TRBJ1-1
v_gene: TRBV6-6
CDR3aa: CASSFDAEWTEAFF

j_gene: TRBJ2-1
v_gene: TRBV14
CDR3aa: CASSPHLLNSEQFF

j_gene: TRBJ1-5
v_gene: TRBV6-1
CDR3aa: CASSRRQGEGNQPQHF

j_gene: TRBJ1-1
v_gene: TRBV28
CDR3aa: CASSADKDEAFF

j_gene: TRBJ2-1
v_gene: TRBV7-6
CDR3aa: CASSSGGGAYNEQFF

j_gene: TRBJ2-7
v_gene: TRBV28
CDR3aa: CASRGGVFYEQYF

j_gene: TRBJ2-5
v_gene: TRBV7-8
CDR3aa: CASSLRGRLAQETQYF

j_gene: TRBJ2-2
v_gene: TRBV5-1
CDR3aa: CASSLVGGANTGELFF

j_gene: TRBJ2-1
v_gene: TRBV18
CDR3aa: CASSPGLDSSYNEQFF

j_gene: TRBJ2-1
v_gene: TRBV20-1
CDR3aa: CSARDLGPGEQFF

j_gene: TRBJ2-1
v_gene: TRBV28
CDR3aa: CASSLLPIQEQFF

j_gene: TRBJ2-7
v_gene: TRBV18
CDR3aa: CASSPAFGDDEQYF

j_gene: TRBJ2-1
v_gene: TRBV29-1
CDR3aa: CSGERGAYNEQFF